Listed below are T cell receptor beta chains from one sample, sequenced in a study of blood T cell repertoires in COVID-19. The assay was immunoSEQ multiplex PCR, and TCRdb's table has in-frame clones only and misses some. This table has under 150,000 clones, around 85% appearing once. Sequencing was carried out using peripheral blood. The receptors come from a human donor in a cohort sampled during active COVID-19. Both conserved end residues are part of each CDR3. Fields, in order: V gene, D gene, J gene, clone size, CDR3 protein, CDR3 DNA. A D gene is named only where the DNA matches it firmly. For some rows the clone size is stated as once, few or many, or as a class when expanded; others skip it.

TRBV30	TRBD1	TRBJ1-4	.	CAWSTGTGNEKLFF	TGTGCCTGGAGCACCGGGACAGGGAACGAAAAACTGTTTTTT
TRBV12-3/TRBV12-4	.	TRBJ1-2	few	CASSSPQGGYTF	TGTGCCAGCAGTTCCCCACAGGGCGGCTACACCTTC
TRBV11-1	.	TRBJ1-1	.	CASSLYVDTEAFF	TGTGCCAGCAGCTTATACGTAGACACTGAAGCTTTCTTT
TRBV5-6	TRBD1	TRBJ1-4	.	CASSPQTGGINEKLFF	TGTGCCAGCAGCCCACAGACAGGGGGGATTAATGAAAAACTGTTTTTT
TRBV21-1	.	TRBJ2-3	.	CASSAREPSGDTQYF	TGTGCCAGCAGCGCCCGTGAGCCGTCCGGGGATACGCAGTATTTT
TRBV4-3	.	TRBJ2-3	.	CASRLFIGETSTDTQYF	TGCGCCAGCAGGCTCTTTATCGGGGAGACTAGCACAGATACGCAGTATTTT
TRBV7-9	TRBD1	TRBJ1-3	.	CASSRGTGPSSGNTIYF	TGTGCCAGCAGCCGCGGGACAGGGCCTAGCTCTGGAAACACCATATATTTT
TRBV15	.	TRBJ2-7	.	CATSNQGDEQYF	TGTGCCACCAGCAACCAGGGCGATGAGCAGTACTTC
TRBV6-6	.	TRBJ1-4	.	CASSYSVATNEKLFF	TGTGCCAGCAGTTACTCGGTAGCAACTAATGAAAAACTGTTTTTT
TRBV6-5	TRBD1	TRBJ1-5	.	CASRTDRGSNQPQHF	TGTGCCAGCAGAACCGACAGGGGAAGCAATCAGCCCCAGCATTTT
TRBV5-4	TRBD2	TRBJ2-3	.	CASSLGPAGGPDTQYF	TGTGCCAGCAGCTTGGGCCCAGCGGGGGGTCCAGATACGCAGTATTTT
TRBV12-3/TRBV12-4	TRBD1	TRBJ2-7	.	CASKKGQTYEQYF	TGTGCCAGCAAAAAGGGACAGACCTACGAGCAGTACTTC
TRBV9	.	TRBJ2-1	.	CASSPIGLFNEQFF	TGTGCCAGCAGCCCAATCGGACTGTTCAATGAGCAGTTCTTC
TRBV6-1	.	TRBJ1-5	.	CASSDPQAYSNQPQHF	TGTGCCAGCAGTGATCCCCAGGCGTATAGCAATCAGCCCCAGCATTTT
TRBV6-2/TRBV6-3	.	TRBJ2-7	.	CASSYSPTDSYEQYF	TGTGCCAGCAGTTACTCCCCGACAGATTCCTACGAGCAGTACTTC
TRBV5-1	TRBD2	TRBJ2-5	.	CASSTLAGGSQETQYF	TGCGCCAGCAGCACCCTAGCGGGGGGCTCCCAAGAGACCCAGTACTTC
TRBV10-3	.	TRBJ1-5	.	CAISAGAGQDQPQHF	TGTGCCATCAGTGCTGGGGCAGGGCAAGATCAGCCCCAGCATTTT
TRBV30	.	TRBJ1-4	.	CAWSTTGYHEKLFF	TGTGCCTGGAGCACGACAGGTTACCATGAAAAACTGTTTTTT
TRBV4-3	TRBD2	TRBJ2-1	.	CASSQDRGGGVNEQFF	TGCGCCAGCAGCCAAGATCGGGGGGGCGGGGTAAATGAGCAGTTCTTC
TRBV4-3	.	TRBJ2-1	.	CASSQRWGGASYYNEQFF	TGCGCCAGCAGCCAAAGGTGGGGGGGGGCCTCCTACTACAATGAGCAGTTCTTC
TRBV30	.	TRBJ1-4	.	CAWSRIKTGVNEKLFF	TGTGCCTGGAGCCGGATCAAGACAGGCGTTAATGAAAAACTGTTTTTT
TRBV12-3/TRBV12-4	.	TRBJ1-5	.	CASSHRAQPQHF	TGTGCCAGCAGTCACAGGGCTCAGCCCCAGCATTTT
TRBV12-3/TRBV12-4	.	TRBJ1-2	once	CASSYLLRDGYTF	TGTGCCAGCAGTTACCTACTCCGCGATGGCTACACCTTC
TRBV6-2/TRBV6-3	TRBD1	TRBJ2-7	.	CASSSPGQAIYEQYF	TGTGCCAGCAGTTCCCCGGGACAGGCGATCTACGAGCAGTACTTC
TRBV15	.	TRBJ1-6	.	CATSTNESPVTPLHF	TGTGCCACCAGCACGAACGAGTCTCCTGTGACACCCCTCCACTTT
TRBV29-1	TRBD1	TRBJ2-3	.	CSVVGQGFTDTQYF	TGCAGCGTTGTAGGACAGGGCTTCACAGATACGCAGTATTTT
TRBV5-1	.	TRBJ1-6	.	CASSLAGTVDSPLHF	TGCGCCAGCAGCTTGGCCGGGACTGTTGATTCACCCCTCCACTTT
TRBV15	TRBD1	TRBJ1-1	.	CATSIRGSTEAFF	TGTGCCACCAGCATCAGGGGGAGTACTGAAGCTTTCTTT
TRBV3-1/TRBV3-2	TRBD2	TRBJ2-5	.	CASSPGLAGGPETQYF	TGTGCCAGCAGCCCCGGACTAGCGGGGGGGCCCGAGACCCAGTACTTC
TRBV7-9	.	TRBJ2-1	.	CASSPSTDPYEFF	TGTGCCAGCAGCCCATCGACAGACCCCTACGAGTTCTTC
TRBV4-3	.	TRBJ2-1	.	CASSQGAGYNEQFF	TGCGCCAGCAGCCAGGGGGCAGGTTACAATGAGCAGTTCTTC
TRBV6-2/TRBV6-3	TRBD1	TRBJ1-1	.	CASSYRPTGGGTEAFF	TGTGCCAGCAGTTACCGCCCGACAGGGGGAGGCACTGAAGCTTTCTTT
TRBV12-5	.	TRBJ1-1	.	CASGLHPGRENTEAFF	TGTGCTAGTGGTCTACACCCTGGACGGGAGAACACTGAAGCTTTCTTT
TRBV7-8	.	TRBJ1-1	.	CASSLGEGEAFF	TGTGCCAGCAGCCTTGGGGAGGGAGAAGCTTTCTTT
TRBV6-6	TRBD2	TRBJ2-3	.	CASSYNSGGARTQYF	TGTGCCAGCAGTTACAACAGCGGGGGGGCTCGGACGCAGTATTTT
TRBV27	TRBD1	TRBJ1-6	.	CASTPGQGGSPLHF	TGTGCCAGCACCCCCGGACAGGGAGGTTCACCCCTCCACTTT
TRBV19	TRBD2	TRBJ2-3	.	CASSKASGRASTDTQYF	TGTGCCAGTAGTAAAGCTAGCGGTCGTGCTAGCACAGATACGCAGTATTTT
TRBV5-6	TRBD2	TRBJ2-1	.	CASSLDVSGGPLYNEQFF	TGTGCCAGCAGCTTGGATGTTAGCGGGGGGCCTCTATACAATGAGCAGTTCTTC
TRBV5-4	TRBD2	TRBJ2-1	.	CASSRTSGSLSDEQFF	TGTGCCAGCAGCAGGACTAGCGGGAGCCTGTCCGATGAGCAGTTCTTC
TRBV28	TRBD1	TRBJ1-2	.	CASSLTTGVGANYGYTF	TGTGCCAGCAGTTTAACAACAGGGGTCGGAGCTAACTATGGCTACACCTTC
TRBV5-8	.	TRBJ2-1	.	CASSLGYSSYNEQFF	TGTGCCAGCAGCTTGGGTTACAGCTCCTACAATGAGCAGTTCTTC
TRBV10-3	TRBD2	TRBJ2-3	.	CAISDSGGAIDTQYF	TGTGCCATCAGTGATAGCGGGGGGGCCATCGATACGCAGTATTTT
TRBV11-1	.	TRBJ1-5	.	CASSLTVDQPQHF	TGTGCCAGCAGCTTAACAGTCGATCAGCCCCAGCATTTT
TRBV6-2/TRBV6-3	TRBD1	TRBJ2-7	few	CASSYYAGTGGYEQYF	TGTGCCAGCAGTTACTACGCCGGGACAGGGGGCTACGAGCAGTACTTC
TRBV7-9	TRBD2	TRBJ2-1	.	CASSPASGGANEQFF	TGTGCCAGCAGCCCCGCTAGCGGGGGGGCTAATGAGCAGTTCTTC
TRBV6-2/TRBV6-3	.	TRBJ2-5	.	CASSYSGHPQETQYF	TGTGCCAGCAGTTACTCGGGACACCCACAAGAGACCCAGTACTTC
TRBV6-5	.	TRBJ1-1	.	CASSPSYGTEAFF	TGTGCCAGCAGCCCATCTTACGGCACTGAAGCTTTCTTT
TRBV2	.	TRBJ2-1	.	CASSEAARGGAEQFF	TGTGCCAGCAGTGAAGCCGCTAGGGGGGGCGCTGAGCAGTTCTTC
TRBV3-1/TRBV3-2	TRBD2	TRBJ2-1	.	CASSQGLWMGGNEQFF	TGTGCCAGCAGCCAGGGACTATGGATGGGTGGTAATGAGCAGTTCTTC
TRBV7-8	.	TRBJ1-6	.	CASSDKGATPLHF	TGTGCCAGCAGCGACAAAGGGGCGACACCCCTCCACTTT
TRBV28	.	TRBJ1-5	once	CASSSRHNFVNQPQHF	TGTGCCAGCAGTTCACGACACAACTTCGTCAATCAGCCCCAGCATTTT